This T cell receptor (beta chain) derives from a study of blood T cells in healthy people across ages. The germline CDR1 and CDR2 sequences are MNHEY and SMNVEV (reference sequence). Deletions cut 6 bases from V and 0 bases from J, with 24 bases between. The CDR3 contains 18 residues. Using a J-beta primer mix together with a sample-barcoded 5' primer, a second PCR was run for about 6 to 11 cycles. Every cDNA was tagged by a template-switch adaptor with 12 random nucleotides. TCRdb independently ran MiXCR on the 5' RACE reads; one entry per CDR3 protein. This table holds about 2 million distinct CDR3 sequences, 49% found once. Caucasian, healthy and from Russia, the donors were aged between about 6 and 100. Peripheral blood samples of around 9.3 milliliters were drawn from each donor.

The V and J genes are TRBV27 and TRBJ2-7; D is possibly TRBD1 or TRBD2 (5 bases each). The TCR sequence derives from a woman between 40 and 55 years old in good health. The sequencing sample was made of blood. CDR3 protein: CASSSSRDDSLSSYEQYF. In nucleotides, the CDR3 is TGTGCCAGCAGCTCAAGCCGGGACGACTCGCTGAGCTCCTACGAGCAGTACTTC.